The clone carrying this T cell receptor (beta chain) was counted a single time. The germline CDR1 and CDR2 sequences are LNHNV and YYDKDF (reference sequence). The CDR3 extends over 14 amino acids. V lost 1 base and J lost 5, with 11 bases in between. This record comes from a study of T cell changes during pregnancy in multiple sclerosis. Measured with immunoSEQ multiplex PCR; TCRdb has only the in-frame clones, and not every one. The sample lists 45,000 or so clones, 80% to 95% occurring once. The sequenced sample was CD8+ T cells from peripheral blood mononuclear cells, obtained in the second trimester of pregnancy. The TCR sequence derives from a female donor with multiple sclerosis, enrolled in a pregnancy study. The chain employs TRBV15 and TRBJ1-2; D not resolved. The CDR3 reads CATSRGTDDYGYTF. The CDR3 DNA reads TGTGCCACCAGCAGAGGGACTGATGATTATGGCTACACCTTC.